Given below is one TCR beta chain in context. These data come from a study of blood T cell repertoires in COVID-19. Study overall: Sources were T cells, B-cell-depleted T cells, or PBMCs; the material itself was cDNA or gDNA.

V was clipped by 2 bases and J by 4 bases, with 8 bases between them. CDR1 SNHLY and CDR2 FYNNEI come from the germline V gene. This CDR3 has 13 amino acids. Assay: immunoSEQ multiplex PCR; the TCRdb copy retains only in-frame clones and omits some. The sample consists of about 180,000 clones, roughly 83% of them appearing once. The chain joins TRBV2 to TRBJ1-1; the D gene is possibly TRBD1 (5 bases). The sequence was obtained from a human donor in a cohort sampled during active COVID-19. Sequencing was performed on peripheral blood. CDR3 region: CASSEQGGTEAFF. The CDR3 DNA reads TGTGCCAGCAGTGAACAGGGTGGCACTGAAGCTTTCTTT. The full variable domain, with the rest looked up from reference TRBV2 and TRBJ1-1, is EPEVTQTPSHQVTQMGQEVILRCVPISNHLYFYWYRQILGQKVEFLVSFYNNEISEKSEIFDDQFSVERPDGSNFTLKIRSTKLEDSAMYFCASSEQGGTEAFFGQGTRLTVV.